These 16 T cell receptor beta chains share one sample of origin, sequenced in a study of metastatic and nonmetastatic thyroid tumors. Each patient came to thyroid surgery without any prior treatment (of any kind). TCRdb reprocessed the PCR reads using MiXCR. In the table there are 15,000 to 20,000 clones, 34% of which are singletons. The sequenced material came from tumor tissue. The source is a female donor with papillary thyroid cancer or a benign thyroid nodule (not recorded which). Some clones in this sample may be carry-over from other donors' samples.

Of note for this clone: At one end the junction does not follow the germline gene, possibly because of a read error. This chain uses TRBV9 with TRBJ1-1; D unresolved. The CDR3 is made up of 13 amino acids. CDR1 SGDLS and CDR2 YYNGEE come from the germline V gene. The CDR3 here is CASSVLYNTEVFF. CDR3 in DNA: TGTGCCAGCAGCGTACTTTACAACACTGAAGTTTTCTTT. Drawing the rest from reference TRBV9 and TRBJ1-1, the complete variable domain is DSGVTQTPKHLITATGQRVTLRCSPRSGDLSVYWYQQSLDQGLQFLIQYYNGEERAKGNILERFSAQQFPDLHSELNLSSLELGDSALYFCASSVLYNTEVFFGQGTRLTVV.

This clone came up a few times. The genes are TRBV6-1 and TRBJ1-1; maybe TRBD1 (6 bases). This CDR3 contains 15 residues. Trimming shortened V by 5 bases and J by 4 bases, and 17 bases separated the two germline ends. Germline V gene data show CDR1 as MNHNS and CDR2 as SASEGT. This CDR3 is CASSPSGAFGTEAFF. Here the CDR3 DNA reads TGTGCCAGCAGTCCCTCAGGGGCCTTCGGCACTGAAGCTTTCTTT.

This clone was observed a few times. The CDR3 coding sequence is TGTGCCAGCAGTGAAACCTACGAGCAGTACTTC. Amino acid sequence: CASSETYEQYF. The chain combines TRBV6-1 with TRBJ2-7; D gene unclear. V lost 2 bases, J lost 2 bases, and 1 base lay in between. The CDR3 consists of 11 residues. The V gene's germline CDR1 is MNHNS and CDR2 SASEGT.

In its sample, this clone was seen many times. The rearrangement uses TRBV29-1 and TRBJ2-5; TRBD1 matches at 10 bases. The ends lost 3 bases at V and 3 bases at J; junction bases unmatched: 4. Germline values: CDR1 SQVTM, CDR2 ANQGSEA. The CDR3 runs to 14 residues. CDR3 sequence reads: CSVDPGTGEETQYF. CDR3 nucleotide sequence: TGCAGCGTTGACCCCGGGACAGGGGAAGAGACCCAGTACTTC.

This chain uses TRBV11-2 with TRBJ1-2; D is ambiguous. This CDR3 region has 14 residues. Germline CDR1 reads SGHAT; CDR2 reads FQNNGV. V was trimmed by 1 base and J by 4 bases, leaving 10 bases between them. CDR3 residues: CASSLGIGSYGYTF. CDR3 coding DNA: TGTGCCAGCAGCTTAGGGATTGGCAGCTATGGCTACACCTTC.

The chain has TRBV5-1 and TRBJ2-3; D tentatively reads TRBD1 or TRBD2 (5 bases each). CDR1 and CDR2 (germline): SGHRS, YFSETQ. The length of the CDR3 is 15 residues. The V and J ends lost 0 bases and 1 base respectively, with 9 bases between them. CDR3 protein: CASSLGQGGTDTQYF. CDR3 coding DNA: TGCGCCAGCAGCTTGGGGCAGGGAGGCACAGATACGCAGTATTTT.

The rearrangement joins TRBV20-1 to TRBJ2-7; no definite D call. V lost 6 bases to trimming and J lost 0 bases, with 9 bases between them. The germline gives CDR1 DFQATT, CDR2 SNEGSKA (reference sequence). The CDR3 has 12 amino acids. CDR3 loop: CSASRPSYEQYF. The CDR3 DNA is TGCAGTGCCTCACGCCCCTCCTACGAGCAGTACTTC.

The V and J genes are TRBV11-2 and TRBJ2-2; D may correspond to TRBD1 or TRBD2 (5 bases each). The V end was cut by 3 bases, the J end by 3 bases, with 11 bases between. This CDR3 contains 15 residues. CDR1 is SGHAT and CDR2 is FQNNGV in the germline V gene. The CDR3 protein is CASSFGTPHTGELFF. CDR3 DNA: TGTGCCAGCAGCTTCGGGACCCCTCACACCGGGGAGCTGTTTTTT.

V usage is TRBV6-1 and J usage is TRBJ1-2; D is uncertain. The V gene's germline CDR1 is MNHNS and CDR2 SASEGT. V was clipped by 2 bases and J by 4 bases, with 20 bases between them. The CDR3 loop spans 17 amino acids. CDR3 amino acids: CASSECLLRFGVYGYTF. The CDR3 nucleotides read TGTGCCAGCAGTGAATGCCTCCTTCGATTTGGGGTCTATGGCTACACCTTC.

This clone is judged medium-sized (0.01 to 0.1%). The CDR3 region is CASSLGGTGSYGYTF. The DNA for the CDR3 is TGCGCCAGCAGCTTGGGAGGGACAGGGTCCTATGGCTACACCTTC. V usage is TRBV5-1 and J usage is TRBJ1-2, with 9 bases identical to TRBD1. The germline CDR1 and CDR2 sequences are SGHRS and YFSETQ. V gave up 0 bases and J gave up 4 bases; unmatched junction bases: 4. CDR3 size: 15 residues.

This chain joins TRBV2 and TRBJ2-7, with D perhaps assigned TRBD1 or TRBD2 (5 bases each). Germline assignment: CDR1 SNHLY and CDR2 FYNNEI. V gave up 6 bases and J gave up 6 bases, with 15 bases separating them. The CDR3 length is 13 residues. The CDR3 reads CASSLSAGTEQYF. The CDR3 region has the DNA TGTGCCAGCAGCCTCTCGGCCGGGACCGAGCAGTACTTC.

The V call is TRBV28, the J call TRBJ2-7, with D unclear. Trimming took off 5 bases at V and 2 bases at J, with 13 bases between the two ends. The CDR3 runs 14 residues. Germline V gives CDR1 MDHEN, CDR2 SYDVKM. CDR3 coding DNA: TGTGCCAGCAGTAAACCGGGCAACCCCTACGAGCAGTACTTC. Amino acid sequence: CASSKPGNPYEQYF. Full variable domain (rest looked up from reference TRBV28 and TRBJ2-7): DVKVTQSSRYLVKRTGEKVFLECVQDMDHENMFWYRQDPGLGLRLIYFSYDVKMKEKGDIPEGYSVSREKKERFSLILESASTNQTSMYLCASSKPGNPYEQYFGPGTRLTVT.

In this sample, this clone turned up a few times. The DNA of the CDR3 is TGTGCCAGTAGTACAACAGCCGACTCCTACGAGCAGTACTTC. It encodes CASSTTADSYEQYF. V gene TRBV19 combines with J gene TRBJ2-7; D remains unclear. There are 14 residues in the CDR3. V gave up 4 bases and J gave up 0 bases, with 10 bases separating them. Germline V gene data show CDR1 as LNHDA and CDR2 as SQIVND (reference sequence).

Notes on this clone: Sequence at one end of the junction differs from germline and may be a read error. The chain couples TRBV11-3 to TRBJ2-7, with no clear D. This CDR3 has 11 amino acids. From germline, CDR1 is SGHNT and CDR2 YENEEA. The chain's CDR3 is CGSVQLYEQYF. The CDR3 DNA reads TGTGGCAGCGTCCAGTTATACGAGCAGTACTTC.

Many counts were recorded for this clone. This chain links TRBV5-1 with TRBJ2-5; 9 bases agree with TRBD2. Germline CDR1 and CDR2: SGHRS and YFSETQ. V lost 4 bases to trimming and J lost 3 bases; unmatched junction nucleotides: 10. The CDR3 runs 16 residues. The CDR3 reads CASSRGASGNEETQYF. Written as DNA, the CDR3 is TGCGCCAGCAGCCGGGGGGCTAGCGGGAATGAAGAGACCCAGTACTTC. The full variable domain, in which reference TRBV5-1 and TRBJ2-5 provide the parts outside the CDR3, is KAGVTQTPRYLIKTRGQQVTLSCSPISGHRSVSWYQQTPGQGLQFLFEYFSETQRNKGNFPGRFSGRQFSNSRSEMNVSTLELGDSALYLCASSRGASGNEETQYFGPGTRLLVL.

This clone ranks as medium-sized (0.01 to 0.1%). The rearrangement uses TRBV6-2 or TRBV6-3 and TRBJ2-1; no definite D call. This CDR3 is 12 amino acids long. V lost 6 bases, J lost 3 bases, and 6 bases lay in between. Germline V gene lookup returns CDR1 MNHEY and CDR2 SVGEGT. CDR3 region: CASSFYYNEQFF. The CDR3 DNA reads as TGTGCCAGCAGCTTTTACTACAATGAGCAGTTCTTC.